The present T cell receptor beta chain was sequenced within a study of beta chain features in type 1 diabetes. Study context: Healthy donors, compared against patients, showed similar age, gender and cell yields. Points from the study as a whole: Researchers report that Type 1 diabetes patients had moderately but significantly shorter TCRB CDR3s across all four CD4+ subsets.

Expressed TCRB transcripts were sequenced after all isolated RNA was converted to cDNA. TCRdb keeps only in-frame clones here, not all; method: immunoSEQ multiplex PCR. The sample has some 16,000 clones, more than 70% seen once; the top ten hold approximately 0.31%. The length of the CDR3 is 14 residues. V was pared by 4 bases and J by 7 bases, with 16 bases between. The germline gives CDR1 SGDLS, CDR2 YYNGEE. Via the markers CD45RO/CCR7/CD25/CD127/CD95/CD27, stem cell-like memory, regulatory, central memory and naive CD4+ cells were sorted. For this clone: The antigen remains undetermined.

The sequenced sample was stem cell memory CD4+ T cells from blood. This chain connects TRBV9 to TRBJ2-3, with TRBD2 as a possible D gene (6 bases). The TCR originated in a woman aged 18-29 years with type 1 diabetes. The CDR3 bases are TGTGCCAGCAGCTTCTCCGGCGGGGCTCATACGCAGTATTTT. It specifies CASSFSGGAHTQYF.